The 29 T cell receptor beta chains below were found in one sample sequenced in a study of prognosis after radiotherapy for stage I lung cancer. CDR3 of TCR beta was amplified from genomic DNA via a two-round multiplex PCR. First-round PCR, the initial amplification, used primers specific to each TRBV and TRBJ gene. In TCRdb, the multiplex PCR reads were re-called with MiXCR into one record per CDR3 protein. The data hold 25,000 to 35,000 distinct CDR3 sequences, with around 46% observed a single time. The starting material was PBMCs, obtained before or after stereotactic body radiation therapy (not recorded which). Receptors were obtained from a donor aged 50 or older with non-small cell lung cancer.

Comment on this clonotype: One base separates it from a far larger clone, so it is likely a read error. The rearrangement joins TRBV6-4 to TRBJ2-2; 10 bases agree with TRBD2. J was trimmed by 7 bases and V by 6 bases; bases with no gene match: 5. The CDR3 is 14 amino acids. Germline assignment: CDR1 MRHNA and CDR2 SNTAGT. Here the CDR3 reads CASRRRLAGGELFF. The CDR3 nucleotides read TGTGCCAGCAGACGTCGACTAGCGGGCGGGGAGCTGTTTTTT.

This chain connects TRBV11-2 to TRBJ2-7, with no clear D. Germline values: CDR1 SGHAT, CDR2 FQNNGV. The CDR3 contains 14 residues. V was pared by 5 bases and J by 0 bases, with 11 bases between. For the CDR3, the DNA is TGTGCCAGCAGCGAAGGATGGAGCTCCTACGAGCAGTACTTC. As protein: CASSEGWSSYEQYF.

The CDR3 loop is CASSPTGGHNDQRYF. The DNA of the CDR3 is TGTGCCAGCAGTCCAACCGGGGGGCATAACGACCAGAGGTACTTC. The rearrangement uses TRBV11-3 and TRBJ2-7; tentative D call: TRBD2 (7 bases). The CDR3 contains 15 residues. The germline V gene has CDR1 SGHNT and CDR2 YENEEA. The germline V and J ends were trimmed by 6 bases and 12 bases, with 27 bases remaining between them.

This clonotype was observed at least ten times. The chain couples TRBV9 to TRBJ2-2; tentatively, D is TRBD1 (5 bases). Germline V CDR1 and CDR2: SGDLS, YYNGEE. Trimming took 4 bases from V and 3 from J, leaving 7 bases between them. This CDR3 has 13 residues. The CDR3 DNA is TGTGCCAGCAGCTGGGGCTACACCGGGGAGCTGTTTTTT. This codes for CASSWGYTGELFF. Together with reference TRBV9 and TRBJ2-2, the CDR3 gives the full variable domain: DSGVTQTPKHLITATGQRVTLRCSPRSGDLSVYWYQQSLDQGLQFLIQYYNGEERAKGNILERFSAQQFPDLHSELNLSSLELGDSALYFCASSWGYTGELFFGEGSRLTVL.

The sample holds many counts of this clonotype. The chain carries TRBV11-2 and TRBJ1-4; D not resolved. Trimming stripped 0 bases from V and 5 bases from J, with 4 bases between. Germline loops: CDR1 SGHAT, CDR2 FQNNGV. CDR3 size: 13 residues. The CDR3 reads CASSLDENEKLFF. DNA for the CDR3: TGTGCCAGCAGCTTAGACGAGAATGAAAAACTGTTTTTT.

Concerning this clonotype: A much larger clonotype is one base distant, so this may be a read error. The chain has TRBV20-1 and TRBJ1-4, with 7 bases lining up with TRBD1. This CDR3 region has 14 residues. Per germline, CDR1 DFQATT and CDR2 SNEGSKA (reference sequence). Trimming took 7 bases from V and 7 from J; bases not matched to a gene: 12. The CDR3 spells CSEKDRVKIEKLFF. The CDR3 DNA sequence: TGCAGTGAGAAAGACAGGGTTAAGATTGAAAAACTGTTTTTT.

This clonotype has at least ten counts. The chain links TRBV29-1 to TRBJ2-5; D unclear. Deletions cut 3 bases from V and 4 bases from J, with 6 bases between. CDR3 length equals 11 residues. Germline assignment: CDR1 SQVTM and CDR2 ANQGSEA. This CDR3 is CSVEPGETQYF. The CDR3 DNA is TGCAGCGTTGAGCCGGGAGAGACCCAGTACTTC.

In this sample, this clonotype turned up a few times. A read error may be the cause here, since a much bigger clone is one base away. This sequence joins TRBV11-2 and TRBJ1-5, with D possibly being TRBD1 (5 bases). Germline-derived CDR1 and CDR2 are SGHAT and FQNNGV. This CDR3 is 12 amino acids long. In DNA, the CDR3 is TGTGCCAACAGCTCGGGACGGGGGGCCCAGCATTTT. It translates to CANSSGRGAQHF.

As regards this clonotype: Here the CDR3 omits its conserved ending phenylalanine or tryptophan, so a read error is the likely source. CDR3 sequence: CASSMVGKPQHS. In DNA form, the CDR3 reads TGTGCCAGTAGTATGGTAGGTAAGCCCCAGCATTCT. The chain recombines TRBV19 with TRBJ1-5; D not resolved. With 3 bases removed from V and 8 bases from J, the gap between germline ends came to 8 bases. The CDR3 covers 12 residues. Germline V gene data show CDR1 as LNHDA and CDR2 as SQIVND (reference sequence).

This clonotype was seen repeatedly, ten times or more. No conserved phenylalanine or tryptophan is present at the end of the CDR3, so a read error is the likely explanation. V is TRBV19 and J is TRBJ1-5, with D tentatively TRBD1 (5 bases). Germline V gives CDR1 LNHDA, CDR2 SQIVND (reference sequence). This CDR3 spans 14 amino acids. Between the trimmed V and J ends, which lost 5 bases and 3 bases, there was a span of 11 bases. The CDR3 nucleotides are TGTGCCAGTAGTTCATGGGGGGTCAATCAGCCCCAGCATCTT. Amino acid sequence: CASSSWGVNQPQHL.

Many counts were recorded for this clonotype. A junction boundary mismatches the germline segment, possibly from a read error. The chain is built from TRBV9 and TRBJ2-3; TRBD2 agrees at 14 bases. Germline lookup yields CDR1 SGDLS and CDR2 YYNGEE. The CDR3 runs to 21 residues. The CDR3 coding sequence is TGTGCCAGCAGCGTAGGAATCGGACTAGCGGGAGGAGGGGAGGCCACATATACGCAGTATTTT. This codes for CASSVGIGLAGGGEATYTQYF.

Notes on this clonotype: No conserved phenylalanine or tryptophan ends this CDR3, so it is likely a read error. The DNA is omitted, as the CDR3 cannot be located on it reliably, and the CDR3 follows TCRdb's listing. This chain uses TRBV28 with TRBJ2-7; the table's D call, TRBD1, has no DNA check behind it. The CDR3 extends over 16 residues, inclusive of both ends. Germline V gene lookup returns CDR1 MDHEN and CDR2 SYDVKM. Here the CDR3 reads CASSYQWGQGGYEQYL.

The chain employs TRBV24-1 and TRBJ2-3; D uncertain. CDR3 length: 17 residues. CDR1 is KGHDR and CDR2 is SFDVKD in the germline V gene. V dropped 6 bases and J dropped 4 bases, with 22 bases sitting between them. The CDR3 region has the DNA TGTGCCACCAGTTATAGTCCGGGCCAAGATCACGCAGATACGCAGTATTTT. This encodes CATSYSPGQDHADTQYF.

CDR3 sequence reads: CASSFGAGGRKNTGELFF. For the CDR3, the DNA is TGCGCCAGCAGCTTCGGGGCGGGAGGCCGAAAGAACACCGGGGAGCTGTTTTTT. V and J are TRBV5-1 and TRBJ2-2; 8 nucleotides agree with TRBD2. V shed 2 bases and J 1 base; nucleotides not matched to a gene: 10. The CDR3 runs to 18 residues. Germline CDR1 reads SGHRS; CDR2 reads YFSETQ.

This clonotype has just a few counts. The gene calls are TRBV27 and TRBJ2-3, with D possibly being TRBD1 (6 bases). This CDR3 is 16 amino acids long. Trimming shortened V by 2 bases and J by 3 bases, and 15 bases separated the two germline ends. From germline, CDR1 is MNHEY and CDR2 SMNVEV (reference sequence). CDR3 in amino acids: CASSLKRGCRTDTQYF. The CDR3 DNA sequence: TGTGCCAGCAGTTTAAAAAGGGGGTGCCGGACAGATACGCAGTATTTT.

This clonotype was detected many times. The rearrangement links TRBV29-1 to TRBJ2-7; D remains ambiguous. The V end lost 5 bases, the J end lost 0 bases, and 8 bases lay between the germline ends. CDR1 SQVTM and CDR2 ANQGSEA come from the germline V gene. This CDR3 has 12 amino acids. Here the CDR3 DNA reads TGCAGCGTTCGCGGCAGCTCCTACGAGCAGTACTTC. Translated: CSVRGSSYEQYF.

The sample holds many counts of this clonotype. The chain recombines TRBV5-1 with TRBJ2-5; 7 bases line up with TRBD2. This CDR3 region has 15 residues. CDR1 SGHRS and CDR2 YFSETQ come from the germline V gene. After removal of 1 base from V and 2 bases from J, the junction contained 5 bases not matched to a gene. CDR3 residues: CASSLLASGQETQYF. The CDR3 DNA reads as TGCGCCAGCAGCTTGTTGGCTAGCGGACAAGAGACCCAGTACTTC. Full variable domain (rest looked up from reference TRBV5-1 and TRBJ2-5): KAGVTQTPRYLIKTRGQQVTLSCSPISGHRSVSWYQQTPGQGLQFLFEYFSETQRNKGNFPGRFSGRQFSNSRSEMNVSTLELGDSALYLCASSLLASGQETQYFGPGTRLLVL.

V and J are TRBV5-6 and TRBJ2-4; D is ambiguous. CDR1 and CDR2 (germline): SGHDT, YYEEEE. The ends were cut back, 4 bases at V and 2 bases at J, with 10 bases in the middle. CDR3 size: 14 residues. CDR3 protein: CASSATGSKNIQYF. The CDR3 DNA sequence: TGTGCCAGCAGCGCCACTGGGTCCAAAAACATTCAGTACTTC.

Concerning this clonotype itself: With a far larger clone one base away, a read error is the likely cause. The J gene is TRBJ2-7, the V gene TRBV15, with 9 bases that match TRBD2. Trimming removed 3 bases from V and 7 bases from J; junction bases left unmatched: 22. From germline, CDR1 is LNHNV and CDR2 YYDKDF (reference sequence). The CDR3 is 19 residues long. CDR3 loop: CATSRTRGREGISYNEQYF. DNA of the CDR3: TGTGCCACCAGCAGGACTCGAGGGCGGGAGGGAATCTCCTACAATGAGCAGTACTTC.

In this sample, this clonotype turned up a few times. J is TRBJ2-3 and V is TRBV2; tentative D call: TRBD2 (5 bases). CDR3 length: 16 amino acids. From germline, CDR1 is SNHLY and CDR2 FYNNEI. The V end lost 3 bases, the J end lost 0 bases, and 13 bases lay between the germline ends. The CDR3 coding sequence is TGTGCCAGCAGTGAGACTATCTGGTGGAGCACAGATACGCAGTATTTT. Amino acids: CASSETIWWSTDTQYF.

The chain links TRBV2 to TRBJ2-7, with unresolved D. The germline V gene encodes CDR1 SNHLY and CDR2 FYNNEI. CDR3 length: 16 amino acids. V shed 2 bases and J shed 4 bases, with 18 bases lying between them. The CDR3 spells CASSETYWVECYEQYF. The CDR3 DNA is TGTGCCAGCAGTGAAACGTATTGGGTGGAATGTTACGAGCAGTACTTC.

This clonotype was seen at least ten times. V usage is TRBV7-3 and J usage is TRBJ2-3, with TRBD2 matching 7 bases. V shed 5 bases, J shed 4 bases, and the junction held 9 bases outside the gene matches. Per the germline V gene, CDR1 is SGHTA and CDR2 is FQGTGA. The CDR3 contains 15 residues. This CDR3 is CASSPAGVSADTQYF. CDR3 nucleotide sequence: TGTGCCAGCAGCCCGGCGGGAGTTTCCGCAGATACGCAGTATTTT.

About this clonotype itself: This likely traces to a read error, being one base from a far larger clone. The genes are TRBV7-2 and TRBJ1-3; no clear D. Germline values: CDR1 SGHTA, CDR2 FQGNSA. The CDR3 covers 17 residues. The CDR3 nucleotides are TGTGCCATCAGCTTAGGAACGGGAAGGGCCTCTGGAAACACCATATATTTT. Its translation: CAISLGTGRASGNTIYF.

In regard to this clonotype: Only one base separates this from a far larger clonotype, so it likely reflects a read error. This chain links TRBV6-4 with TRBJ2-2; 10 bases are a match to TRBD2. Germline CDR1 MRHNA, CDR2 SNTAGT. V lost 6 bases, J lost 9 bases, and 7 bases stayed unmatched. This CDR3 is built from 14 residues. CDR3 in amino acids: CASSRRLAGWELFF. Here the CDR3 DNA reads TGTGCCAGCAGCCGTCGACTAGCGGGCTGGGAGCTGTTTTTT.

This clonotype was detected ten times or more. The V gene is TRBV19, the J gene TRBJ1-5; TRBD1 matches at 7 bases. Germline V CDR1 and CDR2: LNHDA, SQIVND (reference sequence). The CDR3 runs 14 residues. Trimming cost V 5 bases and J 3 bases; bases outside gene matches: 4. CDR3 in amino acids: CASSLTGVNQPQHF. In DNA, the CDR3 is TGTGCCAGTAGTCTTACAGGGGTCAATCAGCCCCAGCATTTT.

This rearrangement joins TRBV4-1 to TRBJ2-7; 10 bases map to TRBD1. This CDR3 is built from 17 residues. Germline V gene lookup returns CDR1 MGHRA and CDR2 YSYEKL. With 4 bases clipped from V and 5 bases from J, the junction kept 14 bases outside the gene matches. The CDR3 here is CASSRLQPGQGLHEQYF. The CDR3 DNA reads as TGCGCCAGCAGCCGCTTACAACCGGGACAGGGGTTGCACGAGCAGTACTTC.

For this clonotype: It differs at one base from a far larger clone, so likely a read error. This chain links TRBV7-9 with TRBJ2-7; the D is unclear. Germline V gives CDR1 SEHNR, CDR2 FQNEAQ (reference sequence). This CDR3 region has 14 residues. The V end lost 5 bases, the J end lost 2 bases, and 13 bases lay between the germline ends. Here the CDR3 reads CASSPRYRAYEQYF. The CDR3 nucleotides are TGTGCCAGCAGCCCCAGGTACAGAGCCTACGAGCAGTACTTC.

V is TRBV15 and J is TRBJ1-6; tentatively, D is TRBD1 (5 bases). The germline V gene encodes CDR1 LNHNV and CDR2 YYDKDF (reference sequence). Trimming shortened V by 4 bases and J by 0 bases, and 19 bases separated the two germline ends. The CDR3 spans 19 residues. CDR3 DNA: TGTGCCACCAGCACCCTACCGGGACTACAGGTCTCCTATAATTCACCCCTCCACTTT. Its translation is CATSTLPGLQVSYNSPLHF.

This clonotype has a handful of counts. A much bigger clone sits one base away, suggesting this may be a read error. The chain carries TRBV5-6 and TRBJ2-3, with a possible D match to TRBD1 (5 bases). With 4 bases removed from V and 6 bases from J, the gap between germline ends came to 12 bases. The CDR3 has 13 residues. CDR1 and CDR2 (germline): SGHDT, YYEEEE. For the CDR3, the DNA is TGTGCCAGCAGCAAGACAGTGTCGGATACGCAGTATTTT. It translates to CASSKTVSDTQYF. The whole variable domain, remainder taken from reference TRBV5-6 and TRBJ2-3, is DAGVTQSPTHLIKTRGQQVTLRCSPKSGHDTVSWYQQALGQGPQFIFQYYEEEERQRGNFPDRFSGHQFPNYSSELNVNALLLGDSALYLCASSKTVSDTQYFGPGTRLTVL.